Below, one T cell receptor (beta chain) is given with its context. Generated by immunoSEQ multiplex PCR, the TCRdb table keeps only in-frame clones and is missing some. The sample lists 100,000 or so clones; 82% were seen once. V dropped 6 bases and J dropped 3; count of bases not matched to a gene: 8. CDR1 is LNHDA, CDR2 SQIVND, per germline (reference sequence). The CDR3 covers 15 residues. These data come from a study of blood T cell repertoires in COVID-19. About the study: Samples representing acute and convalescent COVID-19 were sourced from the United States, Italy and Spain.

The specimen was peripheral blood. This chain joins TRBV19 and TRBJ2-1; 7 bases map to TRBD1. This clonotype originated in a man aged 70-80 years with active or convalescent COVID-19. CDR3 sequence (DNA): TGTGCCAGTAGACCCGACAGGGAAAGCTACAATGAGCAGTTCTTC. The encoded protein is CASRPDRESYNEQFF.